These T cell receptor beta chains were read from a single sample in a study of T cell responses to AZD1222 COVID-19 vaccine. Repertoires were generated with immunoSEQ multiplex PCR, while TCRdb's copy carries only in-frame clones and drops some. The sample has some 130,000 clones, approximately 92% seen once. The sample was peripheral blood, taken 28 days after the second AZD1222 dose. These TCRs come from an adult who received the AZD1222 COVID-19 vaccine. CDR3s include the opening cysteine and the closing phenylalanine or tryptophan.

v_gene	CDR3aa
TRBV15	CATSRAGGNTEAFF
TRBV19	CASSVRGFTEAFF
TRBV18	CASSPGTGGKGTEAFF
TRBV10-3	CATSGNTEAFF
TRBV5-1	CASSLQMAGELFF
TRBV30	CAWGQGGETQYF
TRBV19	CASSPGVGVSYEQYF
TRBV11-2	CASSLGSSPGNTIYF
TRBV6-5	CASSRTSSPLHF
TRBV6-5	CASGSGTGKETQYF
TRBV27	CASRAQTGSIYEQYF
TRBV6-2/TRBV6-3	CASSSAGPVNEQFF
TRBV13	CASSQKRTFPAGYTF
TRBV7-8	CASRGAGYGYTF
TRBV4-3	CASSQDLMYNEQFF
TRBV18	CASSPQTEANYGYTF
TRBV5-4	CASSFRGINNEQFF
TRBV28	CASRSPRNQPQHF